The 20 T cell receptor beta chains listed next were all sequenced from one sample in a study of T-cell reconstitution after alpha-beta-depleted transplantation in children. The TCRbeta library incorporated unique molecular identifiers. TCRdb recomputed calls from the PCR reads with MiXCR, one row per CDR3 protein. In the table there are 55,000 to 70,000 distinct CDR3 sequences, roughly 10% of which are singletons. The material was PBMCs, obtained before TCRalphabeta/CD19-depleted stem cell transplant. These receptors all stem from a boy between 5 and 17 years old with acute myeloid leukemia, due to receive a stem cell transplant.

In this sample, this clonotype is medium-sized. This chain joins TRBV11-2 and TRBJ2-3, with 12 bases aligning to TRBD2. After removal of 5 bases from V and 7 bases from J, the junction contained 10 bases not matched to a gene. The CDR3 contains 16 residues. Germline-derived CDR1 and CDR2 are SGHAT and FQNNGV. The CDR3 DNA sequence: TGTGCCAGCAGCAAACCCCGGACTAGCGGGATGAATACGCAGTATTTT. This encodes CASSKPRTSGMNTQYF.

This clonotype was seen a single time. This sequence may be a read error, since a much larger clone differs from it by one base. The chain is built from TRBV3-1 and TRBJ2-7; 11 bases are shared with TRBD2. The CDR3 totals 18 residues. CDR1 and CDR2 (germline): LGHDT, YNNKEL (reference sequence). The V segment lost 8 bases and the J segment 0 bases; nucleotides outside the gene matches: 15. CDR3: CASWGLVAGGLSSYEQYF. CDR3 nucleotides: TGTGCCAGCTGGGGGTTGGTAGCGGGAGGGCTAAGCTCCTACGAGCAGTACTTC.

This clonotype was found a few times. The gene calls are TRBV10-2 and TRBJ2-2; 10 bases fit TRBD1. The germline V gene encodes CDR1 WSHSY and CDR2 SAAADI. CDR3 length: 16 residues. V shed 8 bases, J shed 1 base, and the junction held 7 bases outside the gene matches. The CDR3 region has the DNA TGCGCCAGCGAGATTGGGACAGGGGTGAACACCGGGGAGCTGTTTTTT. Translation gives CASEIGTGVNTGELFF.

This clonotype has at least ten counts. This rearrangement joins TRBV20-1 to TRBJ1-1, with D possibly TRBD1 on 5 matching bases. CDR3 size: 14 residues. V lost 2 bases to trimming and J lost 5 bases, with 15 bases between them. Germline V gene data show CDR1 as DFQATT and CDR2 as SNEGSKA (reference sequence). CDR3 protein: CSARKEGQGTEAFF. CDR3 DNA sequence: TGCAGTGCTAGAAAAGAGGGGCAAGGGACTGAAGCTTTCTTT.

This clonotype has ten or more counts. The CDR3: CASSRTGPTGGTEAFF. In nucleotides, the CDR3 is TGTGCCAGCAGCCGTACAGGGCCGACAGGTGGTACTGAAGCTTTCTTT. J is TRBJ1-1 and V is TRBV7-3; D might be TRBD1 (6 bases). V lost 5 bases to trimming and J lost 5 bases, with 21 bases between them. The CDR3 has 16 amino acids. Germline values: CDR1 SGHTA, CDR2 FQGTGA. Complete variable domain (other parts from reference TRBV7-3 and TRBJ1-1): GAGVSQTPSNKVTEKGKYVELRCDPISGHTALYWYRQSLGQGPEFLIYFQGTGAADDSGLPNDRFFAVRPEGSVSTLKIQRTERGDSAVYLCASSRTGPTGGTEAFFGQGTRLTVV.

Here the CDR3 DNA reads TGTGCCAGTCAGGTGCGGCTAGCGGGAGGGTTCTACAATGAGCAGTTCTTC. As protein: CASQVRLAGGFYNEQFF. The chain employs TRBV19 and TRBJ2-1; 12 bases are a match to TRBD2. V shed 8 bases and J 3 bases; nucleotides not matched to a gene: 11. From germline, CDR1 is LNHDA and CDR2 SQIVND (reference sequence). This CDR3 has 17 residues.

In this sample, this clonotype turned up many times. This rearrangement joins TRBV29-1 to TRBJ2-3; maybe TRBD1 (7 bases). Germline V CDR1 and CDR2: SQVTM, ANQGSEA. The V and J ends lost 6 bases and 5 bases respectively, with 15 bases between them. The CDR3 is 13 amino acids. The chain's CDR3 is CSVRRGRIDTQYF. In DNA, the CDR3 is TGCAGCGTGCGGAGGGGGCGCATAGATACGCAGTATTTT.

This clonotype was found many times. The CDR3 DNA sequence: TGTGCCAGCAGTCTGAGGGGGGACCCCGGCACAGATACGCAGTATTTT. Translation gives CASSLRGDPGTDTQYF. This sequence joins TRBV25-1 and TRBJ2-3, with D tentatively TRBD1 or TRBD2 (6 bases each). V lost 5 bases and J lost 1, with 16 bases in between. This CDR3 spans 16 amino acids. The V gene's germline CDR1 is MGHDK and CDR2 SYGVNS.

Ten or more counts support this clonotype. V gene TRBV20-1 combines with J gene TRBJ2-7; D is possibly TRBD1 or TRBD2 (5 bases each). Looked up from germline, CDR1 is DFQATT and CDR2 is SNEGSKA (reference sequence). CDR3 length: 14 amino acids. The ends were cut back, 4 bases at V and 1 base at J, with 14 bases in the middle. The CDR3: CSATGNRYSYEQYF. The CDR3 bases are TGCAGTGCTACCGGGAACAGGTATTCCTACGAGCAGTACTTC.

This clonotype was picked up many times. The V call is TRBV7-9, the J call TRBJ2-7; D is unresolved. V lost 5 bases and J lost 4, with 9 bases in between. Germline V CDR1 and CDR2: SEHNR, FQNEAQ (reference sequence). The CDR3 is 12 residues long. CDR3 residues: CASSPLGYEQYV. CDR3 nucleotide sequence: TGTGCCAGCAGCCCCTTGGGATACGAGCAGTACGTC.

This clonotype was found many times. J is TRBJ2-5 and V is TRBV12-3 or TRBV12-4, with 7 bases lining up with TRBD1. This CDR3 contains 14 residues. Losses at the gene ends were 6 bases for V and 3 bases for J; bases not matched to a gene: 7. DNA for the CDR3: TGTGCCAGCAGCCCGCCCACAGGGGAAGAGACCCAGTACTTC. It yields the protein CASSPPTGEETQYF.

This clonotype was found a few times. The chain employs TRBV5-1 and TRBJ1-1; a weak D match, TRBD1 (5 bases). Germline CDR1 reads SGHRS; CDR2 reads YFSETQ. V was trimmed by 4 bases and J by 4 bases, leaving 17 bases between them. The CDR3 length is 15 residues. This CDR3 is CASSPQTVGGTEAFF. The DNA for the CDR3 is TGCGCCAGCAGCCCACAGACAGTCGGGGGCACTGAAGCTTTCTTT.

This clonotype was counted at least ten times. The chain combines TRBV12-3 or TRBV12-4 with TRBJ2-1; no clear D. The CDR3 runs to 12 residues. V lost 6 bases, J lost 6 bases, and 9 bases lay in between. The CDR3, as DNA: TGTGCCAGCAGGAGGACGTCCAATGAGCAGTTCTTC. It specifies CASRRTSNEQFF.

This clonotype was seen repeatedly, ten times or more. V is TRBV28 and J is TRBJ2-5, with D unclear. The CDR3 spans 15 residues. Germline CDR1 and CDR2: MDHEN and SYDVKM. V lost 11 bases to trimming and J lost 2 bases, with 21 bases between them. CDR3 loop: CACLKAGPTQETQYF. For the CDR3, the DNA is TGTGCCTGCCTGAAGGCCGGACCCACACAAGAGACCCAGTACTTC. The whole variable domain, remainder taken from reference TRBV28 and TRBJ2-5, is DVKVTQSSRYLVKRTGEKVFLECVQDMDHENMFWYRQDPGLGLRLIYFSYDVKMKEKGDIPEGYSVSREKKERFSLILESASTNQTSMYLCACLKAGPTQETQYFGPGTRLLVL.

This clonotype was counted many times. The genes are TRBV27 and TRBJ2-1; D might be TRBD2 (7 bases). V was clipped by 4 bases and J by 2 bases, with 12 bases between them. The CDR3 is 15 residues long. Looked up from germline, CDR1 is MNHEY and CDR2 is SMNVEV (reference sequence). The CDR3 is CASSWIGGPYNEQFF. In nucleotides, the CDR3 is TGTGCCAGCAGTTGGATCGGGGGGCCCTACAATGAGCAGTTCTTC.

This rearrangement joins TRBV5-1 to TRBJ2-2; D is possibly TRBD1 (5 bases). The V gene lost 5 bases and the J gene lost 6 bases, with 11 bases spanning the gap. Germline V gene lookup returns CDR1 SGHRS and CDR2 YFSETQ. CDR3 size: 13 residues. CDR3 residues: CASRLKGPGELFF. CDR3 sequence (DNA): TGCGCCAGCAGATTGAAGGGGCCCGGGGAGCTGTTTTTT.

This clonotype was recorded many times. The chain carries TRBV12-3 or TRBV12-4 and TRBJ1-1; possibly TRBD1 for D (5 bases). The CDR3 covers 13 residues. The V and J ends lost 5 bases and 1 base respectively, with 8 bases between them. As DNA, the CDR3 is TGTGCCAGCAGTACAGGATGGAACACTGAAGCTTTCTTT. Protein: CASSTGWNTEAFF.

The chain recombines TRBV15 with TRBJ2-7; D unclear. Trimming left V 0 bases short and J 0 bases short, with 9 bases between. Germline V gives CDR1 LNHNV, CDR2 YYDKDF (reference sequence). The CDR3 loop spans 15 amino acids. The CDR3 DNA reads TGTGCCACCAGCAGAGAGGCAGAAAGCTCCTACGAGCAGTACTTC. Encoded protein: CATSREAESSYEQYF.

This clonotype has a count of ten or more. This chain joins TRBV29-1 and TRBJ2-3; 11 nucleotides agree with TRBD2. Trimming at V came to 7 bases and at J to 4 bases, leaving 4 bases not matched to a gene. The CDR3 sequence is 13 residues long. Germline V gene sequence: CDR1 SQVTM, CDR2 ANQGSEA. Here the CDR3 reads CSGSGRAADTQYF. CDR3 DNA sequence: TGCAGCGGTAGCGGGAGGGCCGCAGATACGCAGTATTTT.

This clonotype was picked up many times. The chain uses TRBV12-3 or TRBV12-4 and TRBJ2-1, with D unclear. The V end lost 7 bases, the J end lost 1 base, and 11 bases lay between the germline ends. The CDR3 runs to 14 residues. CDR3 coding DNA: TGTGCCAGCACAAGGGTATCATCCTACAATGAGCAGTTCTTC. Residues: CASTRVSSYNEQFF.